These T cell receptor beta chains were read from a single sample in a study of T cell responses to AZD1222 COVID-19 vaccine. Clones were read by immunoSEQ multiplex PCR, and TCRdb kept only the in-frame ones, dropping some. This sample has 150,000 to 200,000 clones, with roughly 94% found just once. Sequencing was performed on peripheral blood, taken 28 days after the second AZD1222 dose. These receptors were collected from an adult who received the AZD1222 COVID-19 vaccine. The CDR3 runs from the conserved cysteine through the conserved F or W. The D gene is left open where the match is weak. The size field is filled for only some rows; it gives once, few, many or a size class.

j_gene	abundance	v_gene	d_gene	CDR3nt	CDR3aa
TRBJ2-6	-	TRBV3-1/TRBV3-2	TRBD1	TGTGCCAGCAGCCTGGAATCAGGGGGCACTGGGGCCAACGTCCTGACTTTC	CASSLESGGTGANVLTF
TRBJ2-5	-	TRBV6-1	-	TGTGCCAGCAGTGAAGGACGGTCGTACTTC	CASSEGRSYF
TRBJ2-2	-	TRBV6-6	TRBD1	TGTGCCACCTGGAGAGGGACAGCGAACACCGGGGAGCTGTTTTTT	CATWRGTANTGELFF
TRBJ2-1	-	TRBV19	TRBD2	TGTGCCAGTAGTTCCCGCGGGAGGGCCTCAGCCAATGAGCAGTTCTTC	CASSSRGRASANEQFF
TRBJ2-5	-	TRBV25-1	-	TGTGCCAGCCGTCCCGAGACCCAGTACTTC	CASRPETQYF
TRBJ1-4	-	TRBV14	-	TGTGCCAGCAGCCAAGTGATTAATGAAAAACTGTTTTTT	CASSQVINEKLFF
TRBJ1-2	-	TRBV6-6	-	TGTGCCAGCAGTCCCTCCCAGGGAAATGGCTACACCTTC	CASSPSQGNGYTF
TRBJ2-3	-	TRBV10-2	TRBD2	TGCGCCAGCAGTGAATGGCCCGGACTAGCGGGAGGCTCGGTAGATACGCAGTATTTT	CASSEWPGLAGGSVDTQYF
TRBJ1-1	-	TRBV27	-	TGTGCCAGCAGACCTACATTGCGCACTGAAGCTTTCTTT	CASRPTLRTEAFF
TRBJ2-5	-	TRBV5-1	TRBD2	TGCGCCAGCAGCTTGAGACTAGCGGGAGAAGAGACCCAGTACTTC	CASSLRLAGEETQYF
TRBJ2-7	-	TRBV15	TRBD1	TGTGCCACCAGCGTTCAAGGGACAGGGGGTCACGAGCAGTACTTC	CATSVQGTGGHEQYF
TRBJ1-1	-	TRBV18	-	TGTGCCAGCTCACTCACCGGGACACTGAACACTGAAGCTTTCTTT	CASSLTGTLNTEAFF
TRBJ1-3	-	TRBV5-1	-	TGCGCCAGCAGTCTGACAGGCGATGGAAACACCATATATTTT	CASSLTGDGNTIYF
TRBJ2-2	-	TRBV28	-	TGTGCCAGCGGAGTAGGCAGGGCGAACACCGGGGAGCTGTTTTTT	CASGVGRANTGELFF
TRBJ1-2	-	TRBV28	-	TGTGCCAGCAGCCAGGGTTTTGGCTACACCTTC	CASSQGFGYTF
TRBJ2-7	-	TRBV7-9	-	TGTGCCAGCAGCTTCTTCACGGGAGAGAACGAGCAGTACTTC	CASSFFTGENEQYF
TRBJ1-1	few	TRBV7-9	TRBD1	TGTGCCAGCAGCGTGACAGGGGCTAACACTGAAGCTTTCTTT	CASSVTGANTEAFF
TRBJ1-5	once	TRBV7-6	-	TGTGCCAGCAGCCCGATGGAGGGGATTAGCAATCAGCCCCAGCATTTT	CASSPMEGISNQPQHF
TRBJ2-1	-	TRBV11-2	TRBD2	TGTGCCAGCAGCTCTAGACTAGCGGGACATGAGCAGTTCTTC	CASSSRLAGHEQFF
TRBJ2-2	-	TRBV19	TRBD1	TGTGCCAGTACCCCCGTAGGACAGGGACCCACCTGGGAGCTGTTTTTT	CASTPVGQGPTWELFF
TRBJ1-3	-	TRBV7-2	-	TGTGCCAGCAGCCTTCAAGTCGGACCTGGAAACACCATATATTTT	CASSLQVGPGNTIYF
TRBJ2-2	-	TRBV4-2	-	TGTGCCAGCAGCCATGACACCGGGGAGCTGTTTTTT	CASSHDTGELFF
TRBJ2-3	-	TRBV10-1	TRBD2	TGCGCCAGCAATAAGTCAGAGCGGGAGTACACAGATACGCAGTATTTT	CASNKSEREYTDTQYF
TRBJ1-5	-	TRBV27	-	TGTGCCAGCAGTCCAGGGGTGAGGGGCAATCAGCCCCAGCATTTT	CASSPGVRGNQPQHF
TRBJ1-5	once	TRBV2	-	TGTGCCAGCAGTGAGCAGGGCCCAAATCAGCCCCAGCATTTT	CASSEQGPNQPQHF
TRBJ2-5	-	TRBV19	TRBD2	TGTGCCAGTAGTCCGACTAGCCGAGAGACCCAGTACTTC	CASSPTSRETQYF
TRBJ1-5	-	TRBV4-3	-	TGCGCCAGCAGCCAAGATATAGGAGGGGTTCAGCCCCAGCATTTT	CASSQDIGGVQPQHF
TRBJ1-6	-	TRBV7-2	-	TGTGCCAGCAGCTTAGCACCGATCTATAATTCACCCCTCCACTTT	CASSLAPIYNSPLHF